Listed below are T cell receptor beta chains from one sample, sequenced in a study of blood T cell repertoires in COVID-19. Profiling relied on immunoSEQ multiplex PCR, and the TCRdb table lists in-frame clones only, not all of them. The sample consists of a few hundred thousand clones, approximately 87% of them appearing once. Material for sequencing was peripheral blood. The receptor source for this set is a woman in her thirties with COVID-19, enrolled during active disease. The CDR3 runs from the conserved cysteine through the conserved F or W. Each record gives: clone size, V gene, D gene, J gene, CDR3 DNA, CDR3 protein. The D gene is left open where the match is weak. For some rows the clone size is stated as once, few or many, or as a class when expanded; others skip it.

clone_size: once; v_call: TRBV4-2; d_call: TRBD1; j_call: TRBJ1-1; cdr3_nt: TGTGCCAGCAGCCAAAATAACCAGGGGGCAACTTTCTTT; cdr3_aa: CASSQNNQGATFF
clone_size: -; v_call: TRBV5-6; d_call: TRBD2; j_call: TRBJ2-7; cdr3_nt: TGTGCCAGCAGTAGCGGGAGGGCCTCCTACGAGCAGTACTTC; cdr3_aa: CASSSGRASYEQYF
clone_size: -; v_call: TRBV21-1; d_call: -; j_call: TRBJ2-1; cdr3_nt: TGTGCCAGCAGTACCCCCCCCGTAGCGGGAGATGGTGAGCAGTTCTTC; cdr3_aa: CASSTPPVAGDGEQFF
clone_size: -; v_call: TRBV19; d_call: -; j_call: TRBJ1-2; cdr3_nt: TGTGCCAGTAGTATACCACAGTTCGGAGGCTACACCTTC; cdr3_aa: CASSIPQFGGYTF
clone_size: once; v_call: TRBV28; d_call: -; j_call: TRBJ1-3; cdr3_nt: TGTGCCAGCGGGAGGGGGTTGTATGGAAACACCATATATTTT; cdr3_aa: CASGRGLYGNTIYF
clone_size: few; v_call: TRBV18; d_call: -; j_call: TRBJ1-1; cdr3_nt: TGTGCCAGCTCACCTCCGGGATTCACTGAAGCTTTCTTT; cdr3_aa: CASSPPGFTEAFF
clone_size: once; v_call: TRBV30; d_call: TRBD1; j_call: TRBJ2-5; cdr3_nt: TGTGCCTGGGGGACAGGTCAAGAGACCCAGTACTTC; cdr3_aa: CAWGTGQETQYF
clone_size: few; v_call: TRBV7-8; d_call: TRBD2; j_call: TRBJ2-7; cdr3_nt: TGTGCCAGCATCCCCTCAGCGGGAGGGGGGGTGCAGTACTTC; cdr3_aa: CASIPSAGGGVQYF
clone_size: -; v_call: TRBV30; d_call: -; j_call: TRBJ2-5; cdr3_nt: TGTGCCTGGAGTTCTGTAGAGACCCAGTACTTC; cdr3_aa: CAWSSVETQYF
clone_size: -; v_call: TRBV25-1; d_call: -; j_call: TRBJ2-1; cdr3_nt: TGTGCCCAGCTGAGGGTCGTGGAGCAGTTCTTC; cdr3_aa: CAQLRVVEQFF
clone_size: -; v_call: TRBV11-2; d_call: -; j_call: TRBJ2-5; cdr3_nt: TGTGCCAGCAGCCCCCTTGAGGTCGACTATCTTTACGGAGAGACCCAGTACTTC; cdr3_aa: CASSPLEVDYLYGETQYF